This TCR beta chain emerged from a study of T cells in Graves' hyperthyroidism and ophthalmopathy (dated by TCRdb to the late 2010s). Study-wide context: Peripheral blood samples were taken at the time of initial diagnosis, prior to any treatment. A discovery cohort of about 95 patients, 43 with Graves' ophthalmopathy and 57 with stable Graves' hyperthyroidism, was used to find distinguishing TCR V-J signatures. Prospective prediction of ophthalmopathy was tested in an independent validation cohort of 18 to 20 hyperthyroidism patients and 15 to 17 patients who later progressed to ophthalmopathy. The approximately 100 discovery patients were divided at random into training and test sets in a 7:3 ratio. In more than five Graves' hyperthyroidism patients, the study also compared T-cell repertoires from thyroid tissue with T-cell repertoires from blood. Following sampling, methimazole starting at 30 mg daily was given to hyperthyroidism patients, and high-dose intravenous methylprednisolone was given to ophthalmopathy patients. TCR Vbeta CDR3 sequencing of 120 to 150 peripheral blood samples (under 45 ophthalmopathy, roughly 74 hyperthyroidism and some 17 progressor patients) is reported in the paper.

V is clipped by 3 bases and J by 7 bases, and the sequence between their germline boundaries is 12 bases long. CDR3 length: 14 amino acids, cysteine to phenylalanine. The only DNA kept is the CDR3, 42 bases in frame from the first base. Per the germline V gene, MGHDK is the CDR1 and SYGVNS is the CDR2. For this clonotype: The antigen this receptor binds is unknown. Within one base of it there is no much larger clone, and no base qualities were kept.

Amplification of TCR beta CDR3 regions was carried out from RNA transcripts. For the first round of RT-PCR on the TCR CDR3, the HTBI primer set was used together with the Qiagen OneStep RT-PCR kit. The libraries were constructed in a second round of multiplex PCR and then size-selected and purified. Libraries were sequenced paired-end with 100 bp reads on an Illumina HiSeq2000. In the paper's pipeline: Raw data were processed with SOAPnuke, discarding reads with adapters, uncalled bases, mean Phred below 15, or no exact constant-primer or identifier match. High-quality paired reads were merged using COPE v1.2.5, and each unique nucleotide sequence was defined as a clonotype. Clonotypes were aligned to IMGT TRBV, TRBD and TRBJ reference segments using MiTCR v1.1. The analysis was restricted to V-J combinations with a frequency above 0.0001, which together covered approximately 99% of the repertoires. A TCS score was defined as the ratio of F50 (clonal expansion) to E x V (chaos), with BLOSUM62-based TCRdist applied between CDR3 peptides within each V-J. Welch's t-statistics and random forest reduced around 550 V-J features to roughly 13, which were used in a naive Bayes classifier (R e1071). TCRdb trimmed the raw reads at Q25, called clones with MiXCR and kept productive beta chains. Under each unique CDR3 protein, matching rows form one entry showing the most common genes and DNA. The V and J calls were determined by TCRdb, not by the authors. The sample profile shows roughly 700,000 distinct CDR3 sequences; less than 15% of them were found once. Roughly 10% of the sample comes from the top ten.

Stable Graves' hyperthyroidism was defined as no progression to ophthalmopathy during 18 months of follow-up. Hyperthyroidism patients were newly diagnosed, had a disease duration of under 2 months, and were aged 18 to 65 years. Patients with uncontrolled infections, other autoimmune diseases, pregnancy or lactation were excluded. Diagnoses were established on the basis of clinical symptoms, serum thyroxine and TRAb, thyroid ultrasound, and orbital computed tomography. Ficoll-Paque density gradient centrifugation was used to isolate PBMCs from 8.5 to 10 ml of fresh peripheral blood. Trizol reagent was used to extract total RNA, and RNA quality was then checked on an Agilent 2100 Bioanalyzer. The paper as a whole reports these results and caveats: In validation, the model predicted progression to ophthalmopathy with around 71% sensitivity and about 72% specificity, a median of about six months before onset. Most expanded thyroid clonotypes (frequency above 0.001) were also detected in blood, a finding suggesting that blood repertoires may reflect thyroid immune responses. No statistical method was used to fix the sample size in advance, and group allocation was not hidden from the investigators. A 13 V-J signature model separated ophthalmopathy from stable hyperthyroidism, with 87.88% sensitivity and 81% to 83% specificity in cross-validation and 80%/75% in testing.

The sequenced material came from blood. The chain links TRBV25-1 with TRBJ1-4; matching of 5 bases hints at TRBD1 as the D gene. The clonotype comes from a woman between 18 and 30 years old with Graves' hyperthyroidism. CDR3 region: CASSDGGMGEKLFF. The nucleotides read TGTGCCAGCAGTGATGGGGGTATGGGTGAAAAACTGTTTTTT.